The source of this T cell receptor beta chain is a study of monozygotic twins with inflammatory bowel disease. Addition of UMIs with a 6-nucleotide sample barcode was achieved by template switching. Reprocessing the 5' RACE reads, TCRdb reports a single entry for every CDR3 protein and omits DNA. The sample shows around 400,000 distinct CDR3 sequences, and more than 2% sits with its ten largest clones. The CDR3 totals 14 residues. Germline V lookup: CDR1 SGHRS, CDR2 YFSETQ. The sequenced sample was blood. This rearrangement joins TRBV5-1 to TRBJ1-1. This receptor was obtained from a human donor with ulcerative colitis or Crohn's disease, or a healthy co-twin of an affected twin (not recorded which). CDR3 region: CASSLSLLRTEAFF.